This entry describes one TCR beta chain. The sample contains more than one DNA sequence encoding this CDR3. This record belongs to a study of OX40 agonist ivuxolimab in advanced cancers. Study in general: Earlier anti-PD-1, anti-PD-L1 or anti-CTLA-4 therapy was permitted; under 50% had received some.

The length of the CDR3 is 15 residues. The V gene end was trimmed by 0 bases and the J gene end by 3 bases; junction bases not matched to a gene: 6. The germline CDR1 and CDR2 sequences are SGHNT and YYREEE (reference sequence). Generated by immunoSEQ multiplex PCR, the TCRdb table keeps only in-frame clones and is missing some. The table includes about 93,000 clones, 85% to 95% detected once. This specimen was CD4+ or CD8+ T cells sorted from blood, taken in a trial of the OX40 agonist ivuxolimab. The chain combines TRBV5-4 with TRBJ2-7; 7 positions match TRBD2. The receptor was derived from an adult with an advanced solid tumor such as melanoma, head and neck, liver or kidney cancer. The CDR3 reads CASSLGGGGVYEQYF. The CDR3 DNA is TGTGCCAGCAGCTTGGGTGGGGGAGGGGTCTACGAGCAGTACTTC.